These T cell receptor beta chains were read from a single sample in a study of cytomegalovirus exposure and HLA in healthy donors. The method was immunoSEQ multiplex PCR; TCRdb's version includes in-frame clones alone and lacks a portion of them. The top ten clones hold around 0.2% of a sample with fewer than 250,000 clones, over 75% of them seen once. Sequenced: PBMCs. Source of these receptors: a girl aged 2 to 10 in good health and CMV-seronegative. The CDR3 runs from the conserved cysteine through the conserved F or W. A D gene is named only where the DNA matches it firmly. A row's size may be missing; if present it is once, few, many or a size class.

V gene,CDR3 length,J gene,clone size,D gene,CDR3 DNA,CDR3 protein
TRBV19,15,TRBJ2-5,few,TRBD1,TGTGCCAGTACCAAGGGGGGACAGGGACAAAAGACCCAGTACTTC,CASTKGGQGQKTQYF
TRBV4-1,15,TRBJ1-6,-,-,TGCGCCAGCAGCCGGGGAGGGGAAGGGTCAACACCCCTCCACTTT,CASSRGGEGSTPLHF
TRBV10-1,16,TRBJ2-5,-,-,TGCGCCAGCAGTGAATCGGGGGGCGTGGGCCAAGAGACCCAGTACTTC,CASSESGGVGQETQYF
TRBV6-1,13,TRBJ1-1,-,TRBD1,TGTGCCAGCAGTGGACCGGGACAGGGGAAAGCTTTCTTT,CASSGPGQGKAFF
TRBV2,11,TRBJ1-2,-,-,TGTGCCACCTCGGCGGGGTATGGCTACACCTTC,CATSAGYGYTF
TRBV2,14,TRBJ1-1,-,-,TGTGCCAGCAGAACTGAGGGTGGGAACACTGAAGCTTTCTTT,CASRTEGGNTEAFF
TRBV21-1,14,TRBJ2-7,-,-,TGTGCCAGCAGCCCCTACCGAGGAGACTACGAGCAGTACTTC,CASSPYRGDYEQYF
TRBV5-4,15,TRBJ1-1,-,-,TGTGCCACCCTCCCCGGTATAGGGGCCAACACTGAAGCTTTCTTT,CATLPGIGANTEAFF
TRBV6-5,16,TRBJ2-6,few,-,TGTGCCAGCAGTTATGCGGCGGGCTCTGGGGCCAACGTCCTGACTTTC,CASSYAAGSGANVLTF
TRBV19,14,TRBJ2-3,once,-,TGTGCCAGTAGACCGCGTGTGGTCGGGGATACGCAGTATTTT,CASRPRVVGDTQYF
TRBV6-1,15,TRBJ2-5,-,TRBD1,TGTGCCAGCAGTGACCAGACAGGGGTGTACGAGACCCAGTACTTC,CASSDQTGVYETQYF
TRBV10-3,14,TRBJ1-4,-,TRBD1,TGTGCCATCAGTGGGACAGGGGTAAATGAAAAACTGTTTTTT,CAISGTGVNEKLFF
TRBV5-6,13,TRBJ1-1,once,-,TGTGCCAGCAGCTTTTCGGGGGGCACTGAAGCTTTCTTT,CASSFSGGTEAFF
TRBV7-6,11,TRBJ2-2,-,-,TGTGCCAGCAGCCTTACCGGGGAGCTGTTTTTT,CASSLTGELFF
TRBV5-1,15,TRBJ1-4,-,-,TGCGCCAGCAGCTTGGCCGGCAGCGACGGAGAAAAACTGTTTTTT,CASSLAGSDGEKLFF
TRBV6-5,14,TRBJ1-4,few,-,TGTGCCAGCAGGAACAGGGCAACTAATGAAAAACTGTTTTTT,CASRNRATNEKLFF
TRBV29-1,12,TRBJ2-5,few,-,TGCAGCGCCCAATCCGGGTGGGAGACCCAGTACTTC,CSAQSGWETQYF
TRBV11-3,15,TRBJ2-3,-,-,TGTGCCAGCAGCCCTGGGAGCGGGAGCACAGATACGCAGTATTTT,CASSPGSGSTDTQYF
TRBV29-1,13,TRBJ1-4,-,-,TGCAGCGTTGGACGAGGGCTAGGTGAAAAACTGTTTTTT,CSVGRGLGEKLFF
TRBV15,15,TRBJ2-7,-,TRBD2,TGTGCCACCAGCAGAAGCGGGAGAGCTACCTACGAGCAGTACTTC,CATSRSGRATYEQYF